Below are 8 T cell receptor beta chains sequenced from a single sample in a study of blood T cell repertoires in COVID-19. This table comes from immunoSEQ multiplex PCR, and its TCRdb copy is limited to in-frame clones, with some not included. This sample has over 300,000 clones, with 89% found just once. The sequenced sample was peripheral blood. These receptors all come from a man younger than 35 who had recovered from COVID-19.

This chain connects TRBV6-5 to TRBJ1-4, with 8 bases that match TRBD1. The CDR3 covers 15 residues. V gave up 2 bases and J gave up 3 bases; unmatched junction bases: 2. CDR1 is MNHEY, CDR2 SVGAGI, per germline. The DNA for the CDR3 is TGTGCCAGCAGTTACGGGACAGGAGCTAATGAAAAACTGTTTTTT. It codes for CASSYGTGANEKLFF.

The V call is TRBV7-9, the J call TRBJ1-1; D is possibly TRBD1 (6 bases). The germline V gene has CDR1 SEHNR and CDR2 FQNEAQ (reference sequence). This CDR3 contains 12 residues. The V gene lost 8 bases and the J gene lost 11 bases, with 18 bases spanning the gap. The CDR3 nucleotides are TGTGCCAGCCGGAGGGGGGGGCCCGTGGCTTTCTTT. Its translation is CASRRGGPVAFF.

V gene TRBV14 combines with J gene TRBJ2-3; D is undetermined. V lost 5 bases to trimming and J lost 6 bases, with 9 bases between them. The CDR3 is 12 residues long. In germline, CDR1 is SGHDN, CDR2 FVKESK. In DNA, the CDR3 is TGTGCCAGCAGCAGATACTGGGATACGCAGTATTTT. The encoded protein is CASSRYWDTQYF.

Notes on this clone: The same CDR3 also results from other DNA sequences found in this sample. The V and J genes are TRBV5-1 and TRBJ2-5; TRBD1 matches at 7 bases. Trimming took 0 bases from V and 5 from J; bases not matched to a gene: 4. The CDR3 consists of 14 residues. CDR1 and CDR2 from the germline V gene are SGHRS and YFSETQ. CDR3 DNA: TGCGCCAGCAGCTTGGGAGGGGGCGAGGAGACCCAGTACTTC. Protein: CASSLGGGEETQYF.

This chain links TRBV7-8 with TRBJ1-1; a possible D gene is TRBD1 (5 bases). Trimming stripped 4 bases from V and 4 bases from J, with 22 bases between. CDR1 is SGHVS, CDR2 FQNEAQ, per germline. The CDR3 is 17 residues long. CDR3 protein: CASSYVAGGGVLTEAFF. CDR3 coding DNA: TGTGCCAGCAGCTATGTTGCGGGGGGGGGAGTTCTCACTGAAGCTTTCTTT.

This chain uses TRBV11-3 with TRBJ1-1; 7 bases line up with TRBD1. CDR1 is SGHNT and CDR2 is YENEEA in the germline V gene. Trimming at V came to 5 bases and at J to 2 bases, leaving 5 bases not matched to a gene. The CDR3 runs 14 residues. The CDR3 sequence is CASSPGGPNTEAFF. The CDR3 DNA sequence: TGTGCCAGCAGCCCAGGGGGGCCCAACACTGAAGCTTTCTTT.

The chain has TRBV2 and TRBJ2-1; perhaps TRBD1 as D (9 bases). The V end lost 2 bases, the J end lost 6 bases, and 29 bases lay between the germline ends. Per the germline V gene, CDR1 is SNHLY and CDR2 is FYNNEI. CDR3 length: 20 amino acids. The CDR3 region is CASSEPGQGVGRARINEQFF. Written as DNA, the CDR3 is TGTGCCAGCAGTGAACCGGGACAGGGTGTCGGGAGGGCCCGGATCAATGAGCAGTTCTTC.

This rearrangement joins TRBV6-5 to TRBJ2-1, with TRBD2 matching over 8 bases. The CDR3 consists of 15 residues. Germline CDR1 reads MNHEY; CDR2 reads SVGAGI. Trimming cost V 5 bases and J 4 bases; bases outside gene matches: 7. DNA of the CDR3: TGTGCCAGCAGTATAGCGGGGAGGGCTTACAATGAGCAGTTCTTC. Its protein product is CASSIAGRAYNEQFF.